One and the same sample provided the 13 T cell receptor beta chains below, sequenced in a study of cytomegalovirus exposure and HLA in healthy donors. The PCR had 60 Vbeta and 13 Jbeta primers. Repertoires were generated with immunoSEQ multiplex PCR, while TCRdb's copy carries only in-frame clones and drops some. The data show tens of thousands of clones, around 72% seen once. The sequencing sample was made of PBMCs. The receptors stem from a man aged 50 to 59 in good health and CMV-seropositive.

The gene calls are TRBV6-5 and TRBJ2-3; 7 bases match TRBD1. Germline V gene lookup returns CDR1 MNHEY and CDR2 SVGAGI. The CDR3 covers 15 residues. J was trimmed by 0 bases and V by 4 bases; bases with no gene match: 4. The CDR3, as DNA: TGTGCCAGCAGTTCCCAGGGGGATAGCACAGATACGCAGTATTTT. Amino acid sequence: CASSSQGDSTDTQYF.

This clone was counted a single time. V is TRBV2 and J is TRBJ1-1; 7 bases map to TRBD1. CDR1 and CDR2 (germline): SNHLY, FYNNEI. V lost 3 bases and J lost 7; bases outside the gene matches: 5. CDR3 length: 13 residues. Here the CDR3 DNA reads TGTGCCAGCAGTGAGGGGACAGAACTTGAAGCTTTCTTT. Translated: CASSEGTELEAFF.

This clone was seen more than once but under ten times. Relative to the germline gene, one junction end is altered; a read error may explain this. V gene TRBV9 combines with J gene TRBJ2-7; TRBD1 is a possible D gene (6 bases). CDR1 is SGDLS, CDR2 YYNGEE, per germline. The CDR3 has 15 residues. The CDR3 is CDSSSQGPSAYEQYF. The CDR3, as DNA: TGTGACAGCAGCTCCCAGGGGCCCAGCGCCTACGAGCAGTACTTC.

This rearrangement joins TRBV6-5 to TRBJ1-2, with D maybe TRBD1 (5 bases). Per the germline V gene, CDR1 is MNHEY and CDR2 is SVGAGI. The CDR3 is 16 residues long. V shed 0 bases and J shed 2 bases, with 13 bases lying between them. CDR3 protein: CASSYSIGGGNYGYTF. In DNA form, the CDR3 reads TGTGCCAGCAGTTACTCGATCGGCGGGGGGAACTATGGCTACACCTTC.

The rearrangement links TRBV5-6 to TRBJ1-5, with 8 bases matching TRBD1. The length of the CDR3 is 16 residues. The germline V gene encodes CDR1 SGHDT and CDR2 YYEEEE. V was pared by 0 bases and J by 1 base, with 3 bases of the junction left unmatched. The CDR3 DNA reads TGTGCCAGCAGCTTGGGAGCAGGGGGCAGCAATCAGCCCCAGCATTTT. It encodes CASSLGAGGSNQPQHF.

The chain couples TRBV4-2 to TRBJ2-1, with 7 bases identical to TRBD2. The CDR3 has 17 residues. Unmatched junction bases numbered 9, after V lost 0 bases and J lost 4 bases. Germline CDR1 is LGHNA and CDR2 is YNFKEQ. As DNA, the CDR3 is TGTGCCAGCAGCCAAGATCCGGTAGGGCGGGAGTACAATGAGCAGTTCTTC. It encodes CASSQDPVGREYNEQFF.

This clone was counted ten times or more. V is TRBV2 and J is TRBJ2-2, with no clear D. Trimming stripped 2 bases from V and 8 bases from J, with 9 bases between. The CDR3 totals 13 residues. Germline V gene sequence: CDR1 SNHLY, CDR2 FYNNEI. This CDR3 is CASSENFRGELFF. CDR3 nucleotides: TGTGCCAGCAGTGAAAATTTCAGGGGGGAGCTGTTTTTT. The entire variable domain, with the rest obtained from reference TRBV2 and TRBJ2-2, is as follows: EPEVTQTPSHQVTQMGQEVILRCVPISNHLYFYWYRQILGQKVEFLVSFYNNEISEKSEIFDDQFSVERPDGSNFTLKIRSTKLEDSAMYFCASSENFRGELFFGEGSRLTVL.

The V and J genes are TRBV5-4 and TRBJ2-3; D is perhaps TRBD2 (5 bases). The CDR3 runs to 16 residues. V lost 4 bases and J 1 base, leaving 16 bases between the germline ends. The germline V gene encodes CDR1 SGHNT and CDR2 YYREEE (reference sequence). The CDR3 reads CASSLLGAEGTDTQYF. The CDR3 DNA follows: TGTGCCAGCAGCCTCCTCGGAGCGGAGGGCACAGATACGCAGTATTTT.

A word on this clone: At one of its ends the junction is not consistent with the germline gene, which may arise from a read error. The chain uses TRBV7-3 and TRBJ2-1; 12 positions match TRBD2. Germline V CDR1 and CDR2: SGHTA, FQGTGA. The CDR3 runs 21 residues. This CDR3 reads CSSSPFPTSGRVGAVYNEQFF. Written as DNA, the CDR3 is TGTTCCAGCAGCCCCTTCCCGACTAGCGGGAGAGTCGGGGCGGTTTACAATGAGCAGTTCTTC.

The chain couples TRBV2 to TRBJ1-1, with D tentatively TRBD1 (5 bases). V was trimmed by 8 bases and J by 1 base, leaving 11 bases between them. Germline CDR1 and CDR2: SNHLY and FYNNEI. The CDR3 has 13 amino acids. The CDR3 region is CASFSGGNTEAFF. DNA for the CDR3: TGTGCCAGCTTCTCCGGGGGGAACACTGAAGCTTTCTTT.

This chain joins TRBV28 and TRBJ2-5; 7 positions agree with TRBD1. Germline V gene sequence: CDR1 MDHEN, CDR2 SYDVKM. Losses at the gene ends were 5 bases for V and 2 bases for J; bases not matched to a gene: 2. The CDR3 is made up of 13 amino acids. CDR3 residues: CASSRDRQETQYF. CDR3 in DNA: TGTGCCAGCAGTCGGGACAGACAAGAGACCCAGTACTTC.

To note about this clone: A read error may account for a junction end that differs from germline. The chain recombines TRBV5-1 with TRBJ1-1, with D maybe TRBD1 (5 bases). There are 15 residues in the CDR3. CDR1 SGHRS and CDR2 YFSETQ come from the germline V gene. The CDR3, as DNA: TGCGCTAGCAGCATAGCAGGGAGGAGGAACACTGAAGCTTTCTTT. It encodes CASSIAGRRNTEAFF. Full variable domain (remainder filled in from reference TRBV5-1 and TRBJ1-1): KAGVTQTPRYLIKTRGQQVTLSCSPISGHRSVSWYQQTPGQGLQFLFEYFSETQRNKGNFPGRFSGRQFSNSRSEMNVSTLELGDSALYLCASSIAGRRNTEAFFGQGTRLTVV.

This clone was detected once. J is TRBJ2-3 and V is TRBV5-6; D is ambiguous. The V gene's germline CDR1 is SGHDT and CDR2 YYEEEE. V was pared by 2 bases and J by 1 base, with 8 bases between. This CDR3 has 14 amino acids. The CDR3 coding sequence is TGTGCCAGCAGCTTTTCGAGTCGCACAGATACGCAGTATTTT. This codes for CASSFSSRTDTQYF. Full variable domain (outside the CDR3, taken from reference TRBV5-6 and TRBJ2-3): DAGVTQSPTHLIKTRGQQVTLRCSPKSGHDTVSWYQQALGQGPQFIFQYYEEEERQRGNFPDRFSGHQFPNYSSELNVNALLLGDSALYLCASSFSSRTDTQYFGPGTRLTVL.